The next 16 T cell receptor beta chains were all read from a single sample in a study of TIL therapy for anti-PD-1-resistant metastatic lung cancer. The immunoSEQ assay was v3. Clones were sequenced by immunoSEQ multiplex PCR, and TCRdb holds only the in-frame ones, with some missing. The top ten clones hold around 6.9% of a sample with tens of thousands of clones, around 77% of them seen once. The time point: pre-treatment sample, taken before nivolumab and TIL therapy. The tumor samples were excised metastases, mostly pleural nodules or supraclavicular lymph nodes. Sequencing used tumor tissue, obtained at baseline. The receptors derive from a person aged 25 to 85 with non-small cell lung cancer.

This chain links TRBV4-3 with TRBJ1-1, with D perhaps TRBD1 (5 bases). In germline, CDR1 is LGHNA, CDR2 YSLEER. Trimming stripped 1 base from V and 1 base from J, with 10 bases between. The CDR3 covers 15 residues. This chain's CDR3 is CASSQGLQENTEAFF. The CDR3 nucleotides are TGCGCCAGCAGCCAAGGTCTACAGGAGAACACTGAAGCTTTCTTT.

The CDR3 DNA sequence: TGCGCCAGCAGTCAAATCCAATCTAGCGCCTACAATGAGCAGTTCTTC. Protein product: CASSQIQSSAYNEQFF. The V and J genes are TRBV5-1 and TRBJ2-1, with a possible D match to TRBD2 (6 bases). The V gene lost 5 bases and the J gene lost 2 bases, with 17 bases spanning the gap. The CDR3 is made up of 16 amino acids. Germline CDR1 reads SGHRS; CDR2 reads YFSETQ.

This clone was observed once. V usage is TRBV2 and J usage is TRBJ2-5; 10 positions match TRBD2. There are 13 residues in the CDR3. CDR1 is SNHLY, CDR2 FYNNEI, per germline. V shed 7 bases and J 5 bases; nucleotides not matched to a gene: 4. CDR3 bases: TGTGCCAGCAAGCGGGGGGGGCGGGAGACCCAGTACTTC. It encodes CASKRGGRETQYF.

The chain recombines TRBV19 with TRBJ2-2; 9 bases fit TRBD2. The junction had 6 bases not matched to a gene; V was cut back by 5 bases and J by 5 bases. The CDR3 loop spans 15 amino acids. Germline V gene lookup returns CDR1 LNHDA and CDR2 SQIVND (reference sequence). The CDR3 sequence is CASSLLAGKTGELFF. The CDR3 coding sequence is TGTGCCAGTAGTTTGCTAGCGGGGAAGACCGGGGAGCTGTTTTTT.

The chain has TRBV5-1 and TRBJ2-2; D is perhaps TRBD2 (5 bases). Looked up from germline, CDR1 is SGHRS and CDR2 is YFSETQ. Trimming shortened V by 3 bases and J by 0 bases, and 27 bases separated the two germline ends. CDR3 length equals 21 residues. CDR3 nucleotides: TGCGCCAGCAGCTCCTTTCTGAAAATTGAGGGCCACATATCGAACACCGGGGAGCTGTTTTTT. Translation gives CASSSFLKIEGHISNTGELFF.

This clone was observed a handful of times. V gene TRBV19 combines with J gene TRBJ2-7, with 7 bases aligning to TRBD1. There are 14 residues in the CDR3. From germline, CDR1 is LNHDA and CDR2 SQIVND (reference sequence). Trimming cost V 4 bases and J 2 bases; bases outside gene matches: 5. CDR3 DNA sequence: TGTGCCAGTAGTAAGGGACAGTGGACCTACGAGCAGTACTTC. Its translation is CASSKGQWTYEQYF. The full variable domain, rest sourced from reference TRBV19 and TRBJ2-7, is DGGITQSPKYLFRKEGQNVTLSCEQNLNHDAMYWYRQDPGQGLRLIYYSQIVNDFQKGDIAEGYSVSREKKESFPLTVTSAQKNPTAFYLCASSKGQWTYEQYFGPGTRLTVT.

The chain couples TRBV10-3 to TRBJ1-2; 9 nucleotides line up with TRBD1. CDR1 ENHRY and CDR2 SYGVKD come from the germline V gene. CDR3 size: 17 residues. V was pared by 0 bases and J by 8 bases, with 13 bases of the junction left unmatched. CDR3: CAISESLQGIQGAGYTF. CDR3 in DNA: TGTGCCATCAGTGAGTCGCTCCAGGGAATACAGGGGGCGGGCTACACCTTC.

The chain has TRBV19 and TRBJ1-2; D is uncertain. In germline, CDR1 is LNHDA, CDR2 SQIVND (reference sequence). V was pared by 6 bases and J by 1 base, with 15 bases between. The CDR3 has 15 residues. CDR3 protein: CASREPALSNYGYTF. Written as DNA, the CDR3 is TGTGCCAGTAGGGAACCGGCACTTAGTAACTATGGCTACACCTTC.

There are a few counts of this clone. V gene TRBV6-5 combines with J gene TRBJ1-2; D is unclear. Germline-derived CDR1 and CDR2 are MNHEY and SVGAGI. CDR3 size: 10 residues. The germline V and J ends were trimmed by 11 bases and 12 bases, with 16 bases remaining between them. Written as DNA, the CDR3 is TGTGCCGTTGGGTCCCCATCTCACACCTTC. This translates into CAVGSPSHTF.

The DNA of the CDR3 is TGTGCCAGCATCCGGGACACCTCCACAGATACGCAGTATTTT. This gives the protein CASIRDTSTDTQYF. This chain connects TRBV6-1 to TRBJ2-3; a possible D gene is TRBD1 (6 bases). V was clipped by 7 bases and J by 2 bases, with 13 bases between them. CDR3 size: 14 residues. Germline lookup yields CDR1 MNHNS and CDR2 SASEGT.

The V gene is TRBV30, the J gene TRBJ2-7; possible D gene TRBD2, 6 bases. V gave up 1 base and J gave up 2 bases, with 12 bases separating them. This CDR3 has 14 residues. The germline V gene has CDR1 GTSNPN and CDR2 SVGIG (reference sequence). The CDR3 DNA reads as TGTGCCTGGAGTGCCGGCGGGGCTCCCTACGAGCAGTACTTC. Residues: CAWSAGGAPYEQYF.

The chain links TRBV4-3 to TRBJ2-3; 9 nucleotides match TRBD2. Losses at the gene ends were 3 bases for V and 1 base for J; bases not matched to a gene: 5. CDR3 length: 16 residues. Germline V lookup: CDR1 LGHNA, CDR2 YSLEER. The CDR3 DNA reads TGCGCCAGCAGCCAGCCGACTAGCGGAGGCACAGATACGCAGTATTTT. Translating gives CASSQPTSGGTDTQYF.

This chain uses TRBV15 with TRBJ1-2; tentatively, D is TRBD1 (5 bases). V was clipped by 5 bases and J by 4 bases, with 23 bases between them. This CDR3 has 17 amino acids. The germline V gene encodes CDR1 LNHNV and CDR2 YYDKDF (reference sequence). CDR3 amino acids: CATSGETVPDSLYGYTF. CDR3 nucleotides: TGTGCCACCAGCGGCGAGACGGTTCCCGACAGTCTCTATGGCTACACCTTC.

This clone was counted between two and nine times. The rearrangement links TRBV6-4 to TRBJ1-2; 7 nucleotides agree with TRBD1. The CDR3 covers 13 residues. V shed 6 bases, J shed 2 bases, and the junction held 3 bases outside the gene matches. Germline loops: CDR1 MRHNA, CDR2 SNTAGT. CDR3: CASSRDRNYGYTF. The CDR3, as DNA: TGTGCCAGCAGCCGGGACAGAAACTATGGCTACACCTTC.

The chain recombines TRBV6-5 with TRBJ2-7; 8 bases fit TRBD1. V was pared by 1 base and J by 4 bases, with 9 bases of the junction left unmatched. The V gene's germline CDR1 is MNHEY and CDR2 SVGAGI. CDR3 length equals 16 residues. This CDR3 is CASSYLFGTGSYEQYF. CDR3 sequence (DNA): TGTGCCAGCAGTTACTTATTCGGGACAGGATCGTACGAGCAGTACTTC.

The rearrangement links TRBV6-4 to TRBJ2-3; 8 bases fit TRBD2. The CDR3 is 15 residues long. Germline V gene sequence: CDR1 MRHNA, CDR2 SNTAGT. V shed 3 bases and J 4 bases; nucleotides not matched to a gene: 6. CDR3 coding DNA: TGTGCCAGCAGTGAGTACGGGGGGGCACCAGATACGCAGTATTTT. The encoded protein is CASSEYGGAPDTQYF.